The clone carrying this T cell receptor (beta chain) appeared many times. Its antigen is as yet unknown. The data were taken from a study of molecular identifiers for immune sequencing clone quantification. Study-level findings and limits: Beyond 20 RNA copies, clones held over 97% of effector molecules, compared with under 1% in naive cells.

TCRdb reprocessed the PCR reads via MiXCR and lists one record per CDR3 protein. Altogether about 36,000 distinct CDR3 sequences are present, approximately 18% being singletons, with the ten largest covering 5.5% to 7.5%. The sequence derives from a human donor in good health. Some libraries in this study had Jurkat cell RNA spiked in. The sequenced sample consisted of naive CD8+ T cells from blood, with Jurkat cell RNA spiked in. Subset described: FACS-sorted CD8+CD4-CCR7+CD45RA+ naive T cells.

CDR3 sequence (DNA): TGTGCCAGCAGGTGGCAGGGTTACGAGCAGTACTTC. It encodes CASRWQGYEQYF. The genes are TRBV6-6 and TRBJ2-7, with D possibly TRBD1 on 5 matching bases. Germline V gene sequence: CDR1 MNHNY, CDR2 SVGAGI (reference sequence). This CDR3 has 12 residues. V lost 6 bases to trimming and J lost 4 bases, with 10 bases between them.